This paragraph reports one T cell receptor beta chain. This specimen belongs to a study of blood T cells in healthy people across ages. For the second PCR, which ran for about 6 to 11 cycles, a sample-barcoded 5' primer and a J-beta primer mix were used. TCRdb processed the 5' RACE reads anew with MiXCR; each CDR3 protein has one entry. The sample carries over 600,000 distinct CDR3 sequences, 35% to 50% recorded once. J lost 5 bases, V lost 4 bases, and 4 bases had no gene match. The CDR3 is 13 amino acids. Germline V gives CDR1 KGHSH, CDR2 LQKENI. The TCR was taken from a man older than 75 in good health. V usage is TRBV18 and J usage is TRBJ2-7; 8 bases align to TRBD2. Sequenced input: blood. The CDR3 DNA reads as TGTGCCAGCTCACAGGGACTAGAAAACGAGCAGTACTTC. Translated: CASSQGLENEQYF. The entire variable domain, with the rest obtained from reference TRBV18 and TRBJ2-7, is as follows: NAGVMQNPRHLVRRRGQEARLRCSPMKGHSHVYWYRQLPEEGLKFMVYLQKENIIDESGMPKERFSAEFPKEGPSILRIQQVVRGDSAAYFCASSQGLENEQYFGPGTRLTVT.